The source of this T cell receptor beta chain is a study of T cells after yellow fever vaccination. Overall study context: Preparing low-cell-number fractions relied on SMART-Seq v4 Ultra Low Input. The study's findings and limits: Though it reached lower strength, the secondary response hit its peak faster, day 5 versus 15. Clonotypes appearing in both CD4 and CD8 compartments existed, and their share was small.

The V and J ends lost 5 bases and 0 bases, in that order; junction bases with no gene match: 7. From germline, CDR1 is LGHNA and CDR2 YSLEER. The CDR3 is 17 residues long. A single record per CDR3 protein comes from TCRdb applying MiXCR to the 5' RACE reads. This sample carries 300,000 to 400,000 distinct CDR3 sequences, roughly 10% of them seen once, and the ten largest clones take about 3%. This clonotype has more than one count but fewer than ten. Its target is unknown. Sample: CD4+ T cells sorted from PBMCs, taken 45 days after the yellow fever booster vaccination. V and J are TRBV4-3 and TRBJ2-3; the match to TRBD2 covers 11 bases. The clonotype comes from a man younger than 35 who received the YFV17D yellow fever vaccine. The CDR3 reads CASSSRTSGYSTDTQYF. As DNA, the CDR3 is TGCGCCAGCAGCTCCCGGACTAGCGGGTATAGCACAGATACGCAGTATTTT.